This T cell receptor beta chain derives from a study of blood T cells in healthy people across ages. PCR was performed a second time for about 7 to 12 cycles using a sample-barcoded 5' primer and a J-beta primer mix. MiXCR, run by TCRdb on the 5' RACE reads, gives a single entry per CDR3 protein. The table records over 600,000 distinct CDR3 sequences, 45% to 70% of them present only once. V lost 3 bases and J lost 3, with 12 bases in between. The CDR3 is 15 amino acids. The chain has TRBV12-3 or TRBV12-4 and TRBJ1-5, with a possible D match to TRBD1 (6 bases). Sequencing used blood. This TCR was sampled from a middle-aged man in good health. The chain's CDR3 is CASSFFRDNNQPQHF. CDR3 coding DNA: TGTGCCAGCAGTTTTTTTCGGGACAACAATCAGCCCCAGCATTTT.